The 28 T cell receptor beta chains below come from one sample, sequenced in a study of cytomegalovirus exposure and HLA in healthy donors (dated 2017 in TCRdb). Library creation used the immunoSEQ multiplex PCR assay. For the multiplex PCR, a mixture combining 60 forward primers for TCR Vbeta segments and 13 reverse primers for TCR Jbeta segments was used. TCRdb mirrors the immuneACCESS table, restricted to in-frame sequences. Some clones are absent from its copies; in checked studies, under half trace to an unresolved V gene, and the reason for the others is unknown. Within this sample are some 210,000 clones, with around 73% of them counted one time only. In total, the top ten clones hold 3.8% of the sample. Specimen: PBMCs. These receptors were obtained from a male donor in good health and CMV-seronegative.

This rearrangement joins TRBV6-6 to TRBJ2-3, with D maybe TRBD2 (6 bases). In germline, CDR1 is MNHNY, CDR2 SVGAGI (reference sequence). V lost 5 bases and J lost 13, with 19 bases in between. This CDR3 is built from 13 residues. The CDR3 sequence: CASSGGGIAREYF. CDR3 in DNA: TGTGCCAGCAGTGGGGGAGGTATCGCACGGGAGTATTTT.

A note on this clone: No conserved phenylalanine or tryptophan ends this CDR3, so it is likely a read error. The chain couples TRBV9 to TRBJ1-1; D not certain. Trimming took 4 bases from V and 4 from J, leaving 11 bases between them. CDR3 length equals 13 residues. Germline V gene data show CDR1 as SGDLS and CDR2 as YYNGEE. Written as DNA, the CDR3 is TGTGCCAGCAGCCAGACAATAGGCACTGAAGCTTTCCTT. Translating it yields CASSQTIGTEAFL.

V usage is TRBV28 and J usage is TRBJ1-3; tentative D call: TRBD1 (6 bases). CDR1 and CDR2 from the germline V gene are MDHEN and SYDVKM. The CDR3 extends over 16 amino acids. The V end lost 1 base, the J end lost 2 bases, and 12 bases lay between the germline ends. CDR3 DNA: TGTGCCAGCAGTTTATTGCTAGGGGGTACTGGAAACACCATATATTTT. Protein sequence: CASSLLLGGTGNTIYF.

CDR3 DNA: TGTGCCACTCACAGAACCGGGACAGGGGGAGTCAATGAGCAGTTCTTC. Translated, it gives CATHRTGTGGVNEQFF. The rearrangement joins TRBV19 to TRBJ2-1; TRBD1 aligns across 11 bases. CDR3 length: 16 amino acids. Germline loops: CDR1 LNHDA, CDR2 SQIVND (reference sequence). J gave up 6 bases and V 10 bases, and 14 bases lay outside the gene matches.

J is TRBJ2-5 and V is TRBV7-3, with D possibly TRBD2 on 5 matching bases. The V end lost 5 bases, the J end lost 4 bases, and 11 bases lay between the germline ends. Germline CDR1 is SGHTA and CDR2 is FQGTGA. This CDR3 spans 13 amino acids. CDR3 in DNA: TGTGCCAGCAGCCCGGCGGGCGGAGAGACCCAGTACTTC. It encodes CASSPAGGETQYF.

The genes are TRBV7-2 and TRBJ2-5; TRBD2 aligns across 7 bases. V was pared by 5 bases and J by 4 bases, with 7 bases of the junction left unmatched. The length of the CDR3 is 14 residues. From germline, CDR1 is SGHTA and CDR2 FQGNSA. Here the CDR3 reads CASSLVAGVETQYF. CDR3 in DNA: TGTGCCAGCAGCCTAGTTGCGGGAGTAGAGACCCAGTACTTC.

The rearrangement uses TRBV30 and TRBJ2-5, with D perhaps TRBD2 (6 bases). The V end lost 6 bases, the J end lost 9 bases, and 14 bases lay between the germline ends. The CDR3 consists of 11 residues. CDR1 is GTSNPN and CDR2 is SVGIG in the germline V gene (reference sequence). The CDR3 protein is CACGRWEAQYF. CDR3 nucleotide sequence: TGTGCCTGCGGCAGGTGGGAGGCCCAGTACTTC.

The chain combines TRBV5-1 with TRBJ2-5, with D perhaps matching TRBD2 (5 bases). There are 13 residues in the CDR3. Trimming removed 4 bases from V and 7 bases from J, with 14 bases in between. Germline CDR1 is SGHRS and CDR2 is YFSETQ. CDR3 DNA sequence: TGCGCCAGCAGCCCCGCCCGGGGTGGGACCCAGTACTTC. Its protein is CASSPARGGTQYF.

This clone was seen a handful of times. The chain employs TRBV28 and TRBJ1-1; unclear D gene. The CDR3 has 15 residues. Germline V CDR1 and CDR2: MDHEN, SYDVKM. With 2 bases removed from V and 0 bases from J, the gap between germline ends came to 10 bases. The CDR3 protein is CASSLMGRMNTEAFF. CDR3 DNA: TGTGCCAGCAGTTTAATGGGCAGGATGAACACTGAAGCTTTCTTT.

The V and J genes are TRBV6-5 and TRBJ1-5; D gene ambiguous. CDR1 MNHEY and CDR2 SVGAGI come from the germline V gene. CDR3 length: 15 residues. V was clipped by 6 bases and J by 3 bases, with 15 bases between them. CDR3 DNA sequence: TGTGCCAGCAGGGCCTTGGGGAGGGACAATCAGCCCCAGCATTTT. This translates into CASRALGRDNQPQHF.

The genes are TRBV29-1 and TRBJ1-1; TRBD1 might be the D (5 bases). Germline lookup yields CDR1 SQVTM and CDR2 ANQGSEA. V lost 8 bases, J lost 6 bases, and 25 bases lay in between. CDR3 size: 15 residues. CDR3 DNA: TGCAGCATCCTCCCGCGGGGGGGTCTAAGGGCTGAAGCTTTCTTT. This encodes CSILPRGGLRAEAFF.

This chain links TRBV5-1 with TRBJ2-7, with 7 bases fitting TRBD1. With 3 bases clipped from V and 1 base from J, the junction kept 4 bases outside the gene matches. Germline-derived CDR1 and CDR2 are SGHRS and YFSETQ. This CDR3 is built from 14 residues. This CDR3 is CASSYNRGSYEQYF. The DNA of the CDR3 is TGCGCCAGCAGCTACAACAGGGGTTCCTACGAGCAGTACTTC.

This chain joins TRBV19 and TRBJ2-5; D perhaps matches TRBD1 (6 bases). CDR3 length: 15 amino acids. Trimming left V 5 bases short and J 4 bases short, with 17 bases between. The V gene's germline CDR1 is LNHDA and CDR2 SQIVND (reference sequence). The CDR3 loop reads CASSPRGTVSETQYF. In nucleotides, the CDR3 is TGTGCCAGTAGTCCCAGGGGAACGGTTTCAGAGACCCAGTACTTC. The whole variable domain, filled in from reference TRBV19 and TRBJ2-5, reads DGGITQSPKYLFRKEGQNVTLSCEQNLNHDAMYWYRQDPGQGLRLIYYSQIVNDFQKGDIAEGYSVSREKKESFPLTVTSAQKNPTAFYLCASSPRGTVSETQYFGPGTRLLVL.

The chain recombines TRBV19 with TRBJ1-1; D remains unclear. The length of the CDR3 is 14 residues. Trimming pared 3 bases from V and 0 bases from J, leaving 8 bases between. The germline V gene encodes CDR1 LNHDA and CDR2 SQIVND (reference sequence). The CDR3 bases are TGTGCCAGTAGTATTGCACCTATGAACACTGAAGCTTTCTTT. Translating it yields CASSIAPMNTEAFF.

The V and J genes are TRBV9 and TRBJ2-2, with 7 bases lining up with TRBD1. The germline gives CDR1 SGDLS, CDR2 YYNGEE. J gave up 4 bases and V 3 bases, and 3 bases lay outside the gene matches. CDR3 length: 14 residues. The CDR3 spells CASSATGTTGELFF. In nucleotides, the CDR3 is TGTGCCAGCAGCGCGACAGGGACCACCGGGGAGCTGTTTTTT. The full variable domain, completed using reference TRBV9 and TRBJ2-2, is DSGVTQTPKHLITATGQRVTLRCSPRSGDLSVYWYQQSLDQGLQFLIQYYNGEERAKGNILERFSAQQFPDLHSELNLSSLELGDSALYFCASSATGTTGELFFGEGSRLTVL.

This chain connects TRBV19 to TRBJ2-1; 9 nucleotides agree with TRBD2. The trim removed 2 bases at V and 7 bases at J, leaving 6 bases unmatched. Per the germline V gene, CDR1 is LNHDA and CDR2 is SQIVND (reference sequence). The CDR3 is 15 amino acids. The CDR3 nucleotides are TGTGCCAGTAGTATAAGGGGCGGGAGGGGGAATGAGCAGTTCTTC. This codes for CASSIRGGRGNEQFF.

This rearrangement joins TRBV10-3 to TRBJ2-7; no definite D call. This CDR3 is 15 amino acids long. V shed 4 bases and J shed 4 bases, with 17 bases lying between them. The germline V gene encodes CDR1 ENHRY and CDR2 SYGVKD. CDR3 bases: TGTGCCATCAGTGGAACTGGGCGCCCCTTGTACGAGCAGTACTTC. Translating it yields CAISGTGRPLYEQYF.

The chain joins TRBV29-1 to TRBJ2-1, with 11 bases lining up with TRBD2. After removal of 4 bases from V and 6 bases from J, the junction contained 8 bases not matched to a gene. The CDR3 runs to 15 residues. The germline CDR1 and CDR2 sequences are SQVTM and ANQGSEA. CDR3: CSVGPIAGGPNEQFF. CDR3 coding DNA: TGCAGCGTTGGCCCCATAGCGGGAGGGCCCAATGAGCAGTTCTTC.

This clone came up once. CDR3 amino acids: CASSSGLAGPYGREQFF. For the CDR3, the DNA is TGCGCCAGCAGTTCAGGACTAGCGGGGCCCTATGGGCGGGAGCAGTTCTTC. This sequence joins TRBV10-1 and TRBJ2-1, with TRBD2 identical over 12 bases. The CDR3 extends over 17 amino acids. J lost 10 bases, V lost 5 bases, and 15 bases had no gene match. Germline V gene sequence: CDR1 WNHNN, CDR2 SYGVQD (reference sequence).

This clone was observed a handful of times. This chain links TRBV4-1 with TRBJ2-5; D is unclear. The V gene lost 3 bases and the J gene lost 2 bases, with 4 bases spanning the gap. CDR3 length equals 12 residues. Germline V lookup: CDR1 MGHRA, CDR2 YSYEKL. The CDR3 region has the DNA TGCGCCAGCAGCCAGGAGCAAGAGACCCAGTACTTC. It is translated as CASSQEQETQYF.

The CDR3 region is CATTSGVTLTYEQYF. As DNA, the CDR3 is TGTGCCACAACTAGCGGGGTCACCCTTACCTACGAGCAGTACTTC. This rearrangement joins TRBV25-1 to TRBJ2-7; 10 positions match TRBD2. Trimming at V came to 10 bases and at J to 2 bases, leaving 11 bases not matched to a gene. Germline V gene data show CDR1 as MGHDK and CDR2 as SYGVNS. The CDR3 has 15 amino acids.

This rearrangement joins TRBV9 to TRBJ2-2; the D gene is possibly TRBD2 (6 bases). The germline V gene encodes CDR1 SGDLS and CDR2 YYNGEE. Trimming pared 3 bases from V and 5 bases from J, leaving 11 bases between. CDR3 size: 14 residues. The CDR3 DNA follows: TGTGCCAGCAGCGAGGACTATCCTACCGGGGAGCTGTTTTTT. Translation gives CASSEDYPTGELFF.

This clone was seen a single time. The V gene is TRBV6-5, the J gene TRBJ2-7; possibly TRBD1 for D (6 bases). Germline lookup yields CDR1 MNHEY and CDR2 SVGAGI. This CDR3 spans 15 amino acids. V lost 1 base to trimming and J lost 1 base, with 11 bases between them. CDR3 nucleotides: TGTGCCAGCAGTTACTTTCAGAGGGGGTCCTACGAGCAGTACTTC. Its protein is CASSYFQRGSYEQYF.

In nucleotides, the CDR3 is TGCGCCAGCAGCTTGGTCTCACCTCACGAGCAGTACTTC. As protein: CASSLVSPHEQYF. The chain links TRBV5-1 to TRBJ2-5; D gene unclear. The J call may be mistaken, given a closer DNA end match to TRBJ2-7. Looked up from germline, CDR1 is SGHRS and CDR2 is YFSETQ. This CDR3 comprises 13 residues.

This clone was seen once. The chain uses TRBV2 and TRBJ1-2; a possible D gene is TRBD1 (6 bases). Trimming pared 1 base from V and 5 bases from J, leaving 8 bases between. The CDR3 totals 13 residues. Germline V gives CDR1 SNHLY, CDR2 FYNNEI. The DNA for the CDR3 is TGTGCCAGCAGTGAAGTTGGACAGTATGGCTACACCTTC. Protein product: CASSEVGQYGYTF.

The chain is built from TRBV28 and TRBJ2-7; TRBD1 agrees at 8 bases. CDR3 length equals 15 residues. Germline V gene sequence: CDR1 MDHEN, CDR2 SYDVKM. The trim removed 2 bases at V and 5 bases at J, leaving 8 bases unmatched. The CDR3 nucleotides read TGTGCCAGCAGTTTACTCGGACAGGGCAGGAACGAGCAGTACTTC. Protein product: CASSLLGQGRNEQYF.

The genes are TRBV29-1 and TRBJ2-7, with TRBD1 identical over 7 bases. The germline V gene encodes CDR1 SQVTM and CDR2 ANQGSEA. The J segment lost 2 bases and the V segment lost 3 bases, leaving 7 bases of the junction unmatched. CDR3 size: 14 residues. The CDR3 DNA follows: TGCAGCGTTGATACAGGGGATCTCGCCTACGAGCAGTACTTC. Translated: CSVDTGDLAYEQYF.

The rearrangement uses TRBV7-3 and TRBJ2-5; 13 nucleotides align to TRBD2. J lost 4 bases, V lost 2 bases, and 16 bases had no gene match. Germline CDR1 reads SGHTA; CDR2 reads FQGTGA. CDR3 length: 20 amino acids. This chain's CDR3 is CASSLLVLAGGGPQVETQYF. CDR3 bases: TGTGCCAGCAGCTTATTAGTACTAGCGGGAGGGGGGCCGCAAGTAGAGACCCAGTACTTC.